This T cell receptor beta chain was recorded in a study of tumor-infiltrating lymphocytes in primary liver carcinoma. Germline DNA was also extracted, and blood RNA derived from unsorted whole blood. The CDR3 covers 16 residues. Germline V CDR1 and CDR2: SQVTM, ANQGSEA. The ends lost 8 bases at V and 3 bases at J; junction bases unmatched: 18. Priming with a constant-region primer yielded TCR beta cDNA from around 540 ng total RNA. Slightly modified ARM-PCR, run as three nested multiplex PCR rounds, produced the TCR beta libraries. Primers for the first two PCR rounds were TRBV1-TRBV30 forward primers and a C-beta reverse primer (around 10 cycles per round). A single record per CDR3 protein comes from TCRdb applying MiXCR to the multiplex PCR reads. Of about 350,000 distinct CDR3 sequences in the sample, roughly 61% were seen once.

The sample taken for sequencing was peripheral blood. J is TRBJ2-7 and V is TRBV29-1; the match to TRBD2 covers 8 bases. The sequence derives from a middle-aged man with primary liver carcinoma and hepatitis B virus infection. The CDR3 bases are TGCAGCATTGGAGATAAAGGAGGAGCGGGAGACTACGAGCAGTACTTC. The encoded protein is CSIGDKGGAGDYEQYF.